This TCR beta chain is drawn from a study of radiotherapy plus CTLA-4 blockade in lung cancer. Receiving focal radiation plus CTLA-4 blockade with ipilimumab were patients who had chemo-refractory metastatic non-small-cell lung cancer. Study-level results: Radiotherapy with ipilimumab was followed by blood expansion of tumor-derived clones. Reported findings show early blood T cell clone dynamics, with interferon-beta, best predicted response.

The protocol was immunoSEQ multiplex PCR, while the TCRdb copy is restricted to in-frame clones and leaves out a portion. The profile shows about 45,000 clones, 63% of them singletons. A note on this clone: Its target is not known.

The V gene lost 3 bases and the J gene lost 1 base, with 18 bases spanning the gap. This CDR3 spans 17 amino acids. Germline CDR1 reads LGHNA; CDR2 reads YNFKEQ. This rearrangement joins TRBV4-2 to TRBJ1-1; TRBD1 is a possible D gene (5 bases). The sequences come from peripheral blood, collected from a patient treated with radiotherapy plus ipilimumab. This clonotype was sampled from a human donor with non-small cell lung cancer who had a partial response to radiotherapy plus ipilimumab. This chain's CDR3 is CASSHPAGGRANTEAFF. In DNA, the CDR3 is TGTGCCAGCAGCCACCCCGCGGGGGGTAGGGCGAACACTGAAGCTTTCTTT.